The next 17 T cell receptor beta chains were all read from a single sample in a study of blood T cell repertoires in COVID-19. Clones were read by immunoSEQ multiplex PCR, and TCRdb kept only the in-frame ones, dropping some. Among under 300,000 clones listed, 65% to 85% were seen once. Sample: peripheral blood. The receptors shown here come from an elderly man with acute or convalescent COVID-19.

This chain joins TRBV18 and TRBJ2-1; 8 bases line up with TRBD1. J was trimmed by 12 bases and V by 3 bases; bases with no gene match: 4. CDR1 and CDR2 (germline): KGHSH, LQKENI. This CDR3 is built from 12 residues. CDR3 DNA: TGTGCCAGCTCACCTCTCGGACAGGGGCAGTTCTTC. Translated, it gives CASSPLGQGQFF. The variable domain in full, completed from reference TRBV18 and TRBJ2-1, reads NAGVMQNPRHLVRRRGQEARLRCSPMKGHSHVYWYRQLPEEGLKFMVYLQKENIIDESGMPKERFSAEFPKEGPSILRIQQVVRGDSAAYFCASSPLGQGQFFGPGTRLTVL.

This clone showed up just a few times. The chain links TRBV7-2 to TRBJ1-3; D might be TRBD1 (5 bases). The CDR3 loop spans 14 amino acids. V dropped 5 bases and J dropped 0 bases, with 8 bases sitting between them. Germline-derived CDR1 and CDR2 are SGHTA and FQGNSA. The CDR3 protein is CASSPDSSGNTIYF. The CDR3 coding sequence is TGTGCCAGCAGCCCAGACAGCTCTGGAAACACCATATATTTT.

The V call is TRBV30, the J call TRBJ2-3, with TRBD2 identical over 8 bases. The CDR3 contains 15 residues. Trimming cost V 0 bases and J 4 bases; bases outside gene matches: 6. From germline, CDR1 is GTSNPN and CDR2 SVGIG (reference sequence). CDR3 bases: TGTGCCTGGAGTGTACCCGGGAGGGGATCAGATACGCAGTATTTT. This gives the protein CAWSVPGRGSDTQYF.

The rearrangement uses TRBV6-5 and TRBJ2-2, with D perhaps matching TRBD2 (7 bases). Germline V lookup: CDR1 MNHEY, CDR2 SVGAGI. The CDR3 loop spans 14 amino acids. With 9 bases removed from V and 3 bases from J, the gap between germline ends came to 14 bases. Written as DNA, the CDR3 is TGTGCCAGTCGAGCGGGACAATACACCGGGGAGCTGTTTTTT. As protein: CASRAGQYTGELFF.

This clone was seen a single time. The J gene is TRBJ1-2, the V gene TRBV27; D is ambiguous. The CDR3 is 16 amino acids. V lost 5 bases to trimming and J lost 2 bases, with 18 bases between them. Germline CDR1 is MNHEY and CDR2 is SMNVEV (reference sequence). Here the CDR3 DNA reads TGTGCCAGCAGTCCTCAAATAGTCAATCCAAACTATGGCTACACCTTC. Translation: CASSPQIVNPNYGYTF.

The V gene is TRBV19, the J gene TRBJ2-6, with 7 bases matching TRBD1. This CDR3 contains 17 residues. The germline CDR1 and CDR2 sequences are LNHDA and SQIVND (reference sequence). The trim removed 5 bases at V and 2 bases at J, leaving 9 bases unmatched. CDR3 in amino acids: CASSVNQGVTGANVLTF. CDR3 coding DNA: TGTGCCAGTAGTGTTAACCAGGGGGTAACTGGGGCCAACGTCCTGACTTTC.

The rearrangement uses TRBV11-2 and TRBJ2-7; 8 bases are shared with TRBD1. This CDR3 spans 15 amino acids. The germline V gene encodes CDR1 SGHAT and CDR2 FQNNGV. Trimming removed 0 bases from V and 4 bases from J; junction bases left unmatched: 5. The DNA for the CDR3 is TGTGCCAGCAGCTTAGATTCAGGGGGCATTTACGAGCAGTACTTC. It yields the protein CASSLDSGGIYEQYF.

In its sample, this clone was seen a few times. This chain links TRBV6-2 or TRBV6-3 with TRBJ1-6; D gene unclear. This CDR3 has 16 amino acids. Germline CDR1 reads MNHEY; CDR2 reads SVGEGT. The ends were cut back, 6 bases at V and 0 bases at J, with 12 bases in the middle. Here the CDR3 DNA reads TGTGCCAGCAGCCTCGTTTCCAGCTCCTATAATTCACCCCTCCACTTT. This gives the protein CASSLVSSSYNSPLHF.

The chain has TRBV5-6 and TRBJ1-2; 7 nucleotides align to TRBD1. V gave up 0 bases and J gave up 3 bases; unmatched junction bases: 5. The CDR3 loop spans 15 amino acids. Germline loops: CDR1 SGHDT, CDR2 YYEEEE. In nucleotides, the CDR3 is TGTGCCAGCAGCTTGGTCTCAGGGGGAGACTATGGCTACACCTTC. It encodes CASSLVSGGDYGYTF.

The chain has TRBV3-1 (or the pseudogene TRBV3-2) and TRBJ2-1, with D hard to call. V was cut by 2 bases and J by 7 bases, with 9 bases left in between. Germline values: CDR1 LGHDT, CDR2 YNNKEL (reference sequence). The CDR3 loop spans 13 amino acids. DNA of the CDR3: TGTGCCAGCAGCCAAAGAGCTACTAATGAGCAGTTCTTC. This gives the protein CASSQRATNEQFF.

In the case of this clone: At one boundary the junction diverges from the germline segment, which might be a read error. The chain links TRBV29-1 to TRBJ2-3, with D tentatively TRBD1 (6 bases). The CDR3 spans 13 residues. The germline gives CDR1 SQVTM, CDR2 ANQGSEA. The CDR3 DNA is TGCAGCGCCGATCGTGGGGGCACGGATACGCAGTATTTT. It yields the protein CSADRGGTDTQYF.

The chain couples TRBV28 to TRBJ2-7; a possible D gene is TRBD2 (6 bases). The CDR3 is 13 amino acids. From germline, CDR1 is MDHEN and CDR2 SYDVKM. Trimming pared 7 bases from V and 2 bases from J, leaving 12 bases between. The CDR3 is CASMRDHTYEQYF. The CDR3 bases are TGTGCCAGCATGCGGGACCACACCTACGAGCAGTACTTC.

The chain is built from TRBV12-3 or TRBV12-4 and TRBJ1-5; D is ambiguous. The CDR3 length is 12 residues. V lost 2 bases to trimming and J lost 6 bases, with 5 bases between them. CDR3 nucleotides: TGTGCCAGCAGTTTACGGGGTCAGCCCCAGCATTTT. It is translated as CASSLRGQPQHF.

The sample holds one count of this clone. The chain is built from TRBV27 and TRBJ2-7; 12 bases align to TRBD2. Germline CDR1 reads MNHEY; CDR2 reads SMNVEV (reference sequence). The CDR3 sequence is 16 residues long. Germline trimming cut 2 bases from V and 5 bases from J; bases unmatched to any gene: 7. The CDR3 DNA is TGTGCCAGCAGTTTAGGAAGACTAGCGGGGGTACACGAGCAGTACTTC. Translation: CASSLGRLAGVHEQYF.

The genes are TRBV30 and TRBJ2-1, with 9 nucleotides matching TRBD1. V lost 0 bases and J lost 7; bases outside the gene matches: 7. The CDR3 sequence is 15 residues long. Germline V lookup: CDR1 GTSNPN, CDR2 SVGIG (reference sequence). CDR3: CAWSVLGQGLNEQFF. The CDR3 bases are TGTGCCTGGAGTGTACTAGGACAGGGGTTGAATGAGCAGTTCTTC.

Here the CDR3 reads CASSYQGWGYTF. The CDR3 DNA reads as TGTGCCAGCAGCTATCAGGGGTGGGGCTACACCTTC. V is TRBV3-1 (or the pseudogene TRBV3-2) and J is TRBJ1-2, with a weak D call TRBD1 (6 bases). Trimming stripped 5 bases from V and 8 bases from J, with 12 bases between. Germline V lookup: CDR1 LGHDT, CDR2 YNNKEL (reference sequence). The CDR3 contains 12 residues.

This chain joins TRBV5-1 and TRBJ1-6; D may be TRBD1 (5 bases). This CDR3 is built from 15 residues. Germline values: CDR1 SGHRS, CDR2 YFSETQ. V shed 0 bases and J shed 9 bases, with 13 bases lying between them. CDR3 protein: CASSLAAGVGSPLHF. The CDR3 bases are TGCGCCAGCAGCTTGGCCGCGGGGGTAGGTTCACCCCTCCACTTT.